The present T cell receptor beta chain was sequenced within a study of cytomegalovirus exposure and HLA in healthy donors. The PCR had 60 Vbeta and 13 Jbeta primers. Measured with immunoSEQ multiplex PCR; TCRdb has only the in-frame clones, and not every one. The repertoire holds some 140,000 clones, more than 60% seen once, with about 4% in the top ten. Remarks on this clone: Its antigen is unknown.

Broader study findings: Later analysis identified several of the most significant clusters that appeared linked to common viral pathogens.

Germline V gene sequence: CDR1 SEHNR, CDR2 FQNEAQ (reference sequence). This CDR3 is 18 amino acids long. Trimming at V came to 4 bases and at J to 2 bases, leaving 12 bases not matched to a gene. The genes are TRBV7-9 and TRBJ2-3; 10 bases fit TRBD2. Sequenced material: PBMCs. This TCR derives from a woman aged 40 to 49 in good health and CMV-seronegative. The CDR3 sequence: CASSSLAGATILTDTQYF. The DNA of the CDR3 is TGTGCCAGCAGCTCCCTAGCGGGGGCCACTATACTCACAGATACGCAGTATTTT.